The entry below gives a single TCR beta chain sequence along with its context. Its antigen is currently unknown. The data originate from a study of shared clonotypes between healthy human individuals. General study points: The four-donor shared clonotypes exceeded non-shared clonotypes in generation probability, with non-shared ones scoring lower.

Each sorted subset replicate got 200 ng genomic DNA, roughly 30,000 genomes. Repertoires were generated with immunoSEQ multiplex PCR, while TCRdb's copy carries only in-frame clones and drops some. Altogether about 2.3 million clones are present, 93% being singletons, with the ten largest covering roughly 0.36%. The CDR3 is 13 amino acids. Trimming removed 5 bases at V and 2 bases at J, with 8 bases between. Germline V lookup: CDR1 SGHRS, CDR2 YFSETQ. The chain is built from TRBV5-1 and TRBJ2-1; the D gene is possibly TRBD1 (5 bases). Sample: naive CD4+ T cells from PBMCs. Subset meaning: CD45RA+ positively selected. This receptor was taken from a man younger than 30 in good health. Some clones in this sample may be carry-over from other donors' samples. CDR3 loop: CASSKGAYNEQFF. In DNA, the CDR3 is TGCGCCAGCAGTAAAGGGGCCTACAATGAGCAGTTCTTC.